This entry features one TCR beta chain sequence. No cognate antigen has been identified for it. Base qualities are missing; no much larger clone stands one base away. Germline trimming amounts to 5 bases on V and 2 bases on J, with 3 as the count of junction bases outside the gene matches. The CDR3 runs 14 amino acids, cysteine and phenylalanine included. CDR3 DNA only is kept here, 42 bases in frame from base 1. PBMCs were isolated by Ficoll-Paque density gradient centrifugation. The data were taken from a study of T-cell memory formation after mild COVID-19 (dated by TCRdb to 2020 to 2022). General notes on the study: TCR sequence clusters from the two donors were found to be largely donor specific. The cohort was made up of two young adult volunteers, one female and one male, who were previously healthy. T-cell clones expanding and contracting after mild COVID-19 in two donors were tracked by longitudinal TCRalpha and TCRbeta repertoire sequencing.

Beyond this particular receptor, the publication reports: Contracting CD4+ clones were found mainly in CM and EM memory subsets, while CD8+ clones were enriched in EMRA. Only a couple of mild cases were covered in the study, and larger cohorts including severe cases with pre-infection samples were considered necessary. SARS-CoV-2 specificity of the second-wave clones peaking on day 37 was not confirmed. Clones contracting from day 15 to 85 had balanced CD4/CD8 phenotypes, while a second wave expanding from day 15 to 37 was biased towards CD4+. Some responding clones were detected in pre-infection memory, which suggested that pre-existing cross-reactive memory T cells had joined the SARS-CoV-2 response.

The instrument was an Illumina NovaSeq 6000. Using 5'RACE with constant-segment primers, TCRalpha and TCRbeta cDNA libraries were constructed, with sample barcodes and unique molecular identifiers added in the process. RNA was extracted from every sample with Trizol reagent. The libraries were amplified in two PCR steps, and the second step added a second sample barcode and Illumina TruSeq adapters. Sequencing of the libraries was done on an Illumina NovaSeq, producing 2 x 150 bp paired-end reads. Turning to the authors' computational methods: Demultiplexing of reads and collapsing into UMI-guided consensus sequences were performed with migec v1.2.7. Using mixcr v2.1.11, UMI consensuses were aligned to TRA and TRB V and J templates and then assembled into clonotypes. Clonotypes were classified as expanded or contracted when called significant by both edgeR and NoisET, with noise models trained on biological replicates. For edgeR calls, a false discovery rate-adjusted p below 0.01 and a log2 fold-change threshold of 1 were applied. As an exploratory analysis of dynamics, max-normalized trajectories of the 1000 most abundant clonotypes were examined with PCA combined with hierarchical clustering. Separately sequenced CD4+ and CD8+ repertoires were used to assign the CD4 or CD8 phenotype of responding clones. Using fastp at Q25 and MiXCR, TCRdb reprocessed the public reads and kept productive beta chains. Rows are combined by CDR3 protein, so each entry shows the most common genes and DNA. These V and J calls originate from TCRdb's pipeline instead of the authors' own analysis. This sample has fewer than 450,000 distinct CDR3 sequences in its table, and roughly 20% of those were observed once. Roughly an eighth of the sample comes from the top ten.

The chain couples TRBV12-3 or TRBV12-4 to TRBJ2-5, and 9 junctional nucleotides match TRBD1. Sequenced: PBMCs or a T cell subset sorted from them (not recorded which). The clonotype was recovered from an adult woman who had mild COVID-19 (a few samples of this study predate the infection). The sample titles of this study are shuffled in the database, so cell type and time point are left out; the donor was told from shared clones. DNA sequence: TGTGCCAGCAGTGGGACAGGGAGGCAAGAGACCCAGTACTTC. The resulting protein is CASSGTGRQETQYF.